What follows are 23 T cell receptor beta chains derived from one specimen sequenced in a study of T cell clones after liver transplantation. The repertoire was sequenced with immunoSEQ multiplex PCR; TCRdb's copy has only in-frame clones and lacks some. The sample contains 65,000 to 85,000 clones, 80% to 85% of which appear only once. The material was CD4+ T cells from blood, obtained roughly 48 months after liver transplant. The receptors here all came from a human patient who received a liver transplant. The graft donor may account for some of the T cells.

There are a few counts of this clone. This chain joins TRBV28 and TRBJ2-5, with 11 bases identical to TRBD1. There are 14 residues in the CDR3. V trimming: 6 bases; J trimming: 7 bases; junction bases outside the gene matches: 7. CDR1 is MDHEN and CDR2 is SYDVKM in the germline V gene. The CDR3 is CASRGTGGFGTQYF. Written as DNA, the CDR3 is TGTGCCAGCAGGGGGACAGGGGGATTCGGGACCCAGTACTTC.

The chain is built from TRBV5-4 and TRBJ2-3, with D perhaps TRBD1 (6 bases). V was shortened by 4 bases and J by 1 base, with 16 bases between the two germline ends. This CDR3 is built from 16 residues. Germline CDR1 and CDR2: SGHNT and YYREEE (reference sequence). CDR3 sequence reads: CASSPGTKLRTDTQYF. As DNA, the CDR3 is TGTGCCAGCAGCCCCGGGACAAAACTACGCACAGATACGCAGTATTTT.

The rearrangement uses TRBV15 and TRBJ2-7, with no clear D. The V gene's germline CDR1 is LNHNV and CDR2 YYDKDF (reference sequence). This CDR3 comprises 13 residues. The V and J ends lost 4 bases and 7 bases respectively, with 14 bases between them. The CDR3 DNA reads TGTGCCACCAGCACGGCACGGGTTTTGGAGCAGTACTTC. The encoded protein is CATSTARVLEQYF.

J is TRBJ2-3 and V is TRBV5-1; D is perhaps TRBD1 (6 bases). V was pared by 3 bases and J by 2 bases, with 16 bases between. CDR1 and CDR2 (germline): SGHRS, YFSETQ. The CDR3 is 16 residues long. The CDR3 protein is CASSYQTGLHTDTQYF. CDR3 bases: TGCGCCAGCAGCTATCAGACAGGTCTCCACACAGATACGCAGTATTTT.

The V and J genes are TRBV6-1 and TRBJ2-1; D gene uncertain. This CDR3 has 16 amino acids. Germline loops: CDR1 MNHNS, CDR2 SASEGT. Trimming stripped 3 bases from V and 8 bases from J, with 20 bases between. The CDR3 reads CASSEYGSGVVDEQFF. CDR3 DNA: TGTGCCAGCAGTGAGTATGGGTCGGGTGTAGTGGATGAGCAGTTCTTC.

The J gene is TRBJ1-1, the V gene TRBV5-1; D is uncertain. Between the trimmed V and J ends, which lost 4 bases and 2 bases, there was a span of 9 bases. The CDR3 covers 13 residues. Germline values: CDR1 SGHRS, CDR2 YFSETQ. The CDR3 nucleotides are TGCGCCAGCAGCATTTCCTCAAACACTGAAGCTTTCTTT. Encoded protein: CASSISSNTEAFF.

The V and J genes are TRBV11-2 and TRBJ2-1; D might be TRBD2 (5 bases). Per germline, CDR1 SGHAT and CDR2 FQNNGV. The germline V and J ends were trimmed by 5 bases and 4 bases, with 12 bases remaining between them. The CDR3 extends over 14 amino acids. DNA of the CDR3: TGTGCCAGCAGCGAGAGGACTGGTTACAATGAGCAGTTCTTC. Protein: CASSERTGYNEQFF.

CDR3: CASTPQGAQEKLFF. DNA for the CDR3: TGTGCCAGCACCCCCCAGGGGGCCCAAGAAAAACTGTTTTTT. The chain links TRBV6-1 to TRBJ1-4; 8 positions match TRBD1. Losses at the gene ends were 7 bases for V and 8 bases for J; bases not matched to a gene: 9. Germline assignment: CDR1 MNHNS and CDR2 SASEGT. The CDR3 spans 14 residues.

The V gene is TRBV5-6, the J gene TRBJ2-5; D is perhaps TRBD1 (5 bases). CDR3 length equals 19 residues. The ends were cut back, 1 base at V and 2 bases at J, with 24 bases in the middle. Per the germline V gene, CDR1 is SGHDT and CDR2 is YYEEEE. This CDR3 reads CASSLKLGWGGMGQETQYF. The CDR3 coding sequence is TGTGCCAGCAGCTTGAAGCTTGGGTGGGGCGGTATGGGACAAGAGACCCAGTACTTC.

The table lists this clone with a count of one. CDR3 sequence reads: CASSLITGGYTF. As DNA, the CDR3 is TGTGCCAGCAGCTTAATAACAGGTGGCTACACCTTC. V usage is TRBV7-8 and J usage is TRBJ1-2; tentative D call: TRBD1 (5 bases). The CDR3 spans 12 residues. V lost 2 bases and J 7 bases, leaving 8 bases between the germline ends. Germline CDR1 and CDR2: SGHVS and FQNEAQ.

This clone was found a few times. The DNA of the CDR3 is TGTGCCTGCGGGGCCAACTACGAGCAGTACTTC. Protein: CACGANYEQYF. The genes are TRBV10-3 and TRBJ2-7; D may be TRBD2 (6 bases). V shed 11 bases and J shed 3 bases, with 11 bases lying between them. Germline V gives CDR1 ENHRY, CDR2 SYGVKD. The CDR3 contains 11 residues.

The V gene is TRBV19, the J gene TRBJ2-5; the D call may be TRBD1 or TRBD2 (6 bases each). V gave up 11 bases and J gave up 5 bases, with 27 bases separating them. Germline lookup yields CDR1 LNHDA and CDR2 SQIVND (reference sequence). The length of the CDR3 is 16 residues. The CDR3 sequence: CAPRGALSQVGETQYF. The CDR3, as DNA: TGTGCCCCTAGGGGGGCCCTCTCCCAAGTGGGGGAGACCCAGTACTTC.

This clone was seen once. The V gene is TRBV29-1, the J gene TRBJ1-1; TRBD1 matches 8 bases. V lost 4 bases, J lost 4 bases, and 5 bases stayed unmatched. Germline CDR1 is SQVTM and CDR2 is ANQGSEA. The CDR3 is 13 residues long. CDR3 sequence reads: CSVAGQGFTEAFF. The CDR3 coding sequence is TGCAGCGTTGCCGGACAGGGTTTCACTGAAGCTTTCTTT.

The J gene is TRBJ2-6, the V gene TRBV7-3; D is uncertain. Trimming stripped 8 bases from V and 0 bases from J, with 8 bases between. Germline V CDR1 and CDR2: SGHTA, FQGTGA. There are 14 residues in the CDR3. DNA for the CDR3: TGTGCCAGCGCCGACAACTCTGGGGCCAACGTCCTGACTTTC. This encodes CASADNSGANVLTF.

Relative to its sample, this clone is medium-sized. This CDR3 is CSVGYRNTEAFF. In nucleotides, the CDR3 is TGCAGCGTGGGCTACAGAAACACTGAAGCTTTCTTT. V usage is TRBV29-1 and J usage is TRBJ1-1; D unresolved. The V end lost 6 bases, the J end lost 2 bases, and 10 bases lay between the germline ends. CDR1 is SQVTM and CDR2 is ANQGSEA in the germline V gene. The CDR3 contains 12 residues.

This clone was recorded once. The chain employs TRBV2 and TRBJ1-3, with D uncertain. Germline CDR1 SNHLY, CDR2 FYNNEI. Trimming took 8 bases from V and 0 from J, leaving 8 bases between them. The CDR3 is 13 residues long. This CDR3 reads CASGHHSGNTIYF. DNA for the CDR3: TGTGCCAGCGGTCACCACTCTGGAAACACCATATATTTT.

This chain links TRBV9 with TRBJ2-5; TRBD2 matches at 11 bases. J lost 4 bases, V lost 0 bases, and 8 bases had no gene match. Germline assignment: CDR1 SGDLS and CDR2 YYNGEE. The CDR3 contains 17 residues. CDR3 in DNA: TGTGCCAGCAGCGTAGGGGCTAGCGGGGGGCCCATAGAGACCCAGTACTTC. It translates to CASSVGASGGPIETQYF. The whole variable domain, filled in from reference TRBV9 and TRBJ2-5, reads DSGVTQTPKHLITATGQRVTLRCSPRSGDLSVYWYQQSLDQGLQFLIQYYNGEERAKGNILERFSAQQFPDLHSELNLSSLELGDSALYFCASSVGASGGPIETQYFGPGTRLLVL.

V gene TRBV6-5 combines with J gene TRBJ2-7, with 13 positions matching TRBD2. Germline CDR1 reads MNHEY; CDR2 reads SVGAGI. CDR3 length: 14 residues. The ends lost 4 bases at V and 4 bases at J; junction bases unmatched: 1. CDR3 sequence: CASSWTSGGYEQYF. CDR3 nucleotide sequence: TGTGCCAGCAGTTGGACTAGCGGGGGTTACGAGCAGTACTTC.

This rearrangement joins TRBV4-3 to TRBJ1-4; D might be TRBD1 (5 bases). The germline V and J ends were trimmed by 0 bases and 0 bases, with 8 bases remaining between them. Germline loops: CDR1 LGHNA, CDR2 YSLEER. This CDR3 is built from 16 residues. The CDR3 coding sequence is TGCGCCAGCAGCCAAGATGGGGGGGCAACTAATGAAAAACTGTTTTTT. It specifies CASSQDGGATNEKLFF.

The table lists this clone with a count of one. V gene TRBV10-3 combines with J gene TRBJ1-1, with TRBD1 matching 11 bases. From germline, CDR1 is ENHRY and CDR2 SYGVKD. CDR3 size: 15 residues. V gave up 4 bases and J gave up 3 bases; unmatched junction bases: 4. The DNA of the CDR3 is TGTGCCATCAGTGGAGGACAGGGGGCAGACACTGAAGCTTTCTTT. This sequence encodes CAISGGQGADTEAFF.

CDR3 residues: CASSLGQEQPQHF. The CDR3 DNA is TGTGCCAGCAGCTTAGGGCAGGAGCAGCCCCAGCATTTT. V gene TRBV7-9 combines with J gene TRBJ1-5; the D is unclear. CDR3 length: 13 residues. Per germline, CDR1 SEHNR and CDR2 FQNEAQ (reference sequence). V was clipped by 1 base and J by 7 bases, with 8 bases between them.

The gene calls are TRBV4-2 and TRBJ1-1; D unresolved. Germline assignment: CDR1 LGHNA and CDR2 YNFKEQ. V was pared by 1 base and J by 0 bases, with 6 bases between. The CDR3 spans 14 residues. The DNA for the CDR3 is TGTGCCAGCAGCCAAGTAGAGATGAACACTGAAGCTTTCTTT. Residues: CASSQVEMNTEAFF.

The chain recombines TRBV6-1 with TRBJ2-2; D is uncertain. The germline CDR1 and CDR2 sequences are MNHNS and SASEGT. CDR3 length equals 12 residues. Trimming took 6 bases from V and 7 from J, leaving 9 bases between them. CDR3 DNA: TGTGCCAGCAGGAGCACAGTCGGGGAGCTGTTTTTT. Translation: CASRSTVGELFF.